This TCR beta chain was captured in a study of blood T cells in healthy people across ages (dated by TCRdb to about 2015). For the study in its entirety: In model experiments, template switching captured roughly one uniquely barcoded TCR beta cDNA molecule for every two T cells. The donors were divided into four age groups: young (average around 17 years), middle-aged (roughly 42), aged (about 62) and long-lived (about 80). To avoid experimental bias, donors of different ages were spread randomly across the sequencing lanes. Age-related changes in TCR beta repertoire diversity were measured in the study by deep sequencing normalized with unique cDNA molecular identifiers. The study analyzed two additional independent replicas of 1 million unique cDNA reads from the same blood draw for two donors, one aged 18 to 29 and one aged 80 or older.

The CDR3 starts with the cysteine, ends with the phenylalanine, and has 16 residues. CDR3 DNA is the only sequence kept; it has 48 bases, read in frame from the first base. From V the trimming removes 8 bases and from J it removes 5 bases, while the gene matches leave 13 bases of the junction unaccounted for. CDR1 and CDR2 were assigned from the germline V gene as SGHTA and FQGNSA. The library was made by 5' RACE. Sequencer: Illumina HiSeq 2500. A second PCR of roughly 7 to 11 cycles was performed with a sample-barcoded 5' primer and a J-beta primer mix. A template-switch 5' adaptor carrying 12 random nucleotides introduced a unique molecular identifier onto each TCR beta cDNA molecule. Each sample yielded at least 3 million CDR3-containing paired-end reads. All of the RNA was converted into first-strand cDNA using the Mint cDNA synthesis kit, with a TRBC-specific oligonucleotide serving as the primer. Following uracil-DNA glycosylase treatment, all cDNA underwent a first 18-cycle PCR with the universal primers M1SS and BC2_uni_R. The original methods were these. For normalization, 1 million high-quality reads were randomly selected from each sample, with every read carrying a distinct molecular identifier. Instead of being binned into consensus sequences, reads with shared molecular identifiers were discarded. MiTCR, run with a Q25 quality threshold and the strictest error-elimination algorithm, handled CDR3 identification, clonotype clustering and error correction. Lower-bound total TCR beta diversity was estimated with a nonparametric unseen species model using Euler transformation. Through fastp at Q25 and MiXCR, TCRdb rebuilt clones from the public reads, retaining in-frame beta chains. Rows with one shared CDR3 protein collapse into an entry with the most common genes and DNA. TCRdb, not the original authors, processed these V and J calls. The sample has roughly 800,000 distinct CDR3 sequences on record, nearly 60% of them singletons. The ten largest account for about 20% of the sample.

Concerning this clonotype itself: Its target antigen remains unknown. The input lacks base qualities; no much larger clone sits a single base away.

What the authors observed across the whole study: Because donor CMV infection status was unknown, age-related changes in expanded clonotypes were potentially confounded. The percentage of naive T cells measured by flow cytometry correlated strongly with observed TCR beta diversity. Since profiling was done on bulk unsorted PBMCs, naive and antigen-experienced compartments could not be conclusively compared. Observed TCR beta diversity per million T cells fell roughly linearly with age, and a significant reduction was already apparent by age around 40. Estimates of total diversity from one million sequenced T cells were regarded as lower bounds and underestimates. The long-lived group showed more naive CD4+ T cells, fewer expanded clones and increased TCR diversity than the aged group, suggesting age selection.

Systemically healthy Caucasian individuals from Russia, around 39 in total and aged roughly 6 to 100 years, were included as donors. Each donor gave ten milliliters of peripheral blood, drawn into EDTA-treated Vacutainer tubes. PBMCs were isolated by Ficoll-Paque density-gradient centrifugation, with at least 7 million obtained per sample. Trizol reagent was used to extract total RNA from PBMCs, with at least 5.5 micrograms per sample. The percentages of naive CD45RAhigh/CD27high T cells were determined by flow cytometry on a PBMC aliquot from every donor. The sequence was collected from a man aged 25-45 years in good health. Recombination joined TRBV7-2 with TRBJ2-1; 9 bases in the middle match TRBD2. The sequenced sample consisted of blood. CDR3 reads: CASLAVRLAANNEQFF. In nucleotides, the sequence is TGTGCCAGCTTGGCGGTACGACTAGCGGCAAACAATGAGCAGTTCTTC.